These 25 T cell receptor beta chains were sequenced from one sample in a study of blood T cell repertoires in COVID-19. Clones were read by immunoSEQ multiplex PCR, and TCRdb kept only the in-frame ones, dropping some. The table shows under 150,000 clones, with roughly 90% occurring only once. The sample consisted of peripheral blood. These receptors were obtained from a man between 65 and 85 years old with active COVID-19.

The V and J genes are TRBV3-1 (or the pseudogene TRBV3-2) and TRBJ2-1, with no clear D. In germline, CDR1 is LGHDT, CDR2 YNNKEL (reference sequence). Trimming took off 3 bases at V and 0 bases at J, with 12 bases between the two ends. There are 16 residues in the CDR3. The chain's CDR3 is CASSHLSGDSYNEQFF. The CDR3, as DNA: TGTGCCAGCAGCCATCTCTCCGGAGACTCCTACAATGAGCAGTTCTTC.

The gene calls are TRBV6-2 or TRBV6-3 and TRBJ2-1; D possibly corresponds to TRBD1 (5 bases). CDR1 is MNHEY and CDR2 is SVGEGT in the germline V gene. Trimming left V 2 bases short and J 10 bases short, with 15 bases between. The CDR3 runs 14 residues. CDR3 sequence: CASSYAKDSPEQFF. The CDR3 region has the DNA TGTGCCAGCAGTTACGCCAAAGACAGTCCGGAGCAGTTCTTC.

The chain employs TRBV2 and TRBJ1-6; TRBD1 aligns across 8 bases. The CDR3 contains 15 residues. With V trimmed by 8 bases and J by 9 bases, 12 bases remained unmatched. CDR1 and CDR2 from the germline V gene are SNHLY and FYNNEI. CDR3 nucleotides: TGTGCCAGCCGCGGACAGGGTGTGTATGTTTCACCCCTCCACTTT. As protein: CASRGQGVYVSPLHF.

V usage is TRBV7-2 and J usage is TRBJ1-1; D is uncertain. The CDR3 sequence is 14 residues long. V shed 2 bases and J shed 5 bases, with 12 bases lying between them. CDR1 SGHTA and CDR2 FQGNSA come from the germline V gene. This CDR3 reads CASSLKGVSTEAFF. DNA of the CDR3: TGTGCCAGCAGCTTAAAGGGAGTTAGTACTGAAGCTTTCTTT.

This rearrangement joins TRBV24-1 to TRBJ2-3; possibly TRBD1 for D (6 bases). The germline V and J ends were trimmed by 5 bases and 4 bases, with 9 bases remaining between them. Per the germline V gene, CDR1 is KGHDR and CDR2 is SFDVKD. The CDR3 runs to 13 residues. CDR3 sequence: CATSGTGPDTQYF. In DNA, the CDR3 is TGTGCCACCAGTGGAACAGGGCCAGATACGCAGTATTTT.

The chain uses TRBV19 and TRBJ2-7; the match to TRBD2 covers 7 bases. Germline loops: CDR1 LNHDA, CDR2 SQIVND (reference sequence). The CDR3 is 14 residues long. Trimming took 2 bases from V and 5 from J; bases not matched to a gene: 6. The CDR3 DNA reads as TGTGCCAGTAGTATAATGGGAGGGCGAGACGAGCAGTACTTC. The encoded protein is CASSIMGGRDEQYF.

V and J are TRBV5-5 and TRBJ2-4; possibly TRBD2 for D (6 bases). V lost 1 base to trimming and J lost 6 bases, with 8 bases between them. Germline CDR1 is SGHKS and CDR2 is YYEKEE (reference sequence). This CDR3 is built from 13 residues. As DNA, the CDR3 is TGTGCCAGCAGCTTGCTGGGGGGAAACATTCAGTACTTC. Protein sequence: CASSLLGGNIQYF.

V is TRBV5-6 and J is TRBJ1-3, with D possibly TRBD1 on 6 matching bases. CDR1 and CDR2 from the germline V gene are SGHDT and YYEEEE. Trimming left V 4 bases short and J 1 base short, with 9 bases between. The CDR3 is made up of 14 amino acids. The CDR3 here is CASSIGGSGNTIYF. In nucleotides, the CDR3 is TGTGCCAGCAGCATAGGGGGTTCTGGAAACACCATATATTTT.

The V call is TRBV11-2, the J call TRBJ2-1; 16 positions agree with TRBD2. Germline assignment: CDR1 SGHAT and CDR2 FQNNGV. This CDR3 spans 17 amino acids. With V trimmed by 5 bases and J by 4 bases, 5 bases remained unmatched. CDR3 nucleotides: TGTGCCAGCAGCCCCCCGGGACTAGCGGGAGGGTACAATGAGCAGTTCTTC. Its translation is CASSPPGLAGGYNEQFF.

The genes are TRBV6-2 or TRBV6-3 and TRBJ1-5; 8 bases align to TRBD1. The V gene's germline CDR1 is MNHEY and CDR2 SVGEGT. With V trimmed by 2 bases and J by 7 bases, 13 bases remained unmatched. CDR3 size: 17 residues. Written as DNA, the CDR3 is TGTGCCAGCAGTTACGCCCAGCTTGGGACAGGCGGGCAGCCCCAGCATTTT. Residues: CASSYAQLGTGGQPQHF.

This chain joins TRBV7-6 and TRBJ2-7, with TRBD2 matching 7 bases. With 5 bases clipped from V and 3 bases from J, the junction kept 4 bases outside the gene matches. The V gene's germline CDR1 is SGHVS and CDR2 FNYEAQ. The CDR3 has 13 residues. CDR3 coding DNA: TGTGCCAGCAGCCGGACTAGGGACTACGAGCAGTACTTC. Protein product: CASSRTRDYEQYF. Variable domain in full (rest from reference TRBV7-6 and TRBJ2-7): GAGVSQSPRYKVTKRGQDVALRCDPISGHVSLYWYRQALGQGPEFLTYFNYEAQQDKSGLPNDRFSAERPEGSISTLTIQRTEQRDSAMYRCASSRTRDYEQYFGPGTRLTVT.

This chain uses TRBV6-2 or TRBV6-3 with TRBJ1-2; TRBD1 matches 7 bases. Trimming took 5 bases from V and 8 from J; bases not matched to a gene: 14. Germline values: CDR1 MNHEY, CDR2 SVGEGT. This CDR3 spans 15 amino acids. The CDR3 here is CASSRSGTAHQGYTF. DNA of the CDR3: TGTGCCAGCAGTAGATCCGGGACAGCTCATCAGGGCTACACCTTC.

The chain has TRBV4-3 and TRBJ2-5; 7 bases fit TRBD1. This CDR3 spans 15 amino acids. CDR1 LGHNA and CDR2 YSLEER come from the germline V gene. Trimming cost V 3 bases and J 4 bases; bases outside gene matches: 8. The CDR3 DNA reads TGCGCCAGCAGCCAGGACGGACAGGCGCGAGAGACCCAGTACTTC. It specifies CASSQDGQARETQYF.

In nucleotides, the CDR3 is TGTGCCAGCAGGCACGGGGGTAAAGAGACCCAGTACTTC. Translated, it gives CASRHGGKETQYF. The chain combines TRBV27 with TRBJ2-5; D is possibly TRBD2 (6 bases). The CDR3 covers 13 residues. V shed 6 bases and J shed 3 bases, with 11 bases lying between them. The germline V gene has CDR1 MNHEY and CDR2 SMNVEV (reference sequence).

CDR3 sequence: CASSGQADTEAFF. The CDR3 coding sequence is TGTGCCAGCAGTGGGCAGGCCGACACTGAAGCTTTCTTT. The V call is TRBV2, the J call TRBJ1-1; D gene uncertain. CDR3 length equals 13 residues. V lost 4 bases, J lost 3 bases, and 9 bases lay in between. Germline assignment: CDR1 SNHLY and CDR2 FYNNEI. Full variable domain (remainder filled in from reference TRBV2 and TRBJ1-1): EPEVTQTPSHQVTQMGQEVILRCVPISNHLYFYWYRQILGQKVEFLVSFYNNEISEKSEIFDDQFSVERPDGSNFTLKIRSTKLEDSAMYFCASSGQADTEAFFGQGTRLTVV.

Notes on this clone: An end of the junction does not agree with germline; a read error may underlie this. The J gene is TRBJ2-5, the V gene TRBV5-1; 8 bases fit TRBD2. From germline, CDR1 is SGHRS and CDR2 YFSETQ. This CDR3 is 14 amino acids long. The CDR3 is CASSWRGERESQYF. For the CDR3, the DNA is TGCGCCAGCAGCTGGAGAGGGGAGCGGGAGAGCCAGTACTTC. Based on the CDR3 plus reference TRBV5-1 and TRBJ2-5, the full variable domain is KAGVTQTPRYLIKTRGQQVTLSCSPISGHRSVSWYQQTPGQGLQFLFEYFSETQRNKGNFPGRFSGRQFSNSRSEMNVSTLELGDSALYLCASSWRGERESQYFGPGTRLLVL.

This clone was counted between two and nine times. The DNA for the CDR3 is TGTGCCAGCAGCTTAGATACAGGGCTATACGAGCAGTACTTC. Translation gives CASSLDTGLYEQYF. The V gene is TRBV11-2, the J gene TRBJ2-7, with a possible D match to TRBD1 (6 bases). The germline CDR1 and CDR2 sequences are SGHAT and FQNNGV. The CDR3 totals 14 residues. V shed 0 bases and J shed 4 bases, with 10 bases lying between them.

This chain joins TRBV7-2 and TRBJ1-5, with 10 bases lining up with TRBD1. Germline values: CDR1 SGHTA, CDR2 FQGNSA. This CDR3 spans 15 amino acids. V was pared by 5 bases and J by 11 bases, with 12 bases of the junction left unmatched. The DNA of the CDR3 is TGTGCCAGCAGCCCGGGACAGGGGCGGATGACAGCCCAGCATTTT. Protein sequence: CASSPGQGRMTAQHF.

The rearrangement joins TRBV2 to TRBJ2-7; weak D call: TRBD1 (5 bases). The CDR3 contains 14 residues. CDR1 SNHLY and CDR2 FYNNEI come from the germline V gene. V dropped 4 bases and J dropped 1 base, with 11 bases sitting between them. As DNA, the CDR3 is TGTGCCAGCAGTGCAGGGATTCGGTCCTACGAGCAGTACTTC. Its protein product is CASSAGIRSYEQYF. The entire variable domain, with the rest obtained from reference TRBV2 and TRBJ2-7, is as follows: EPEVTQTPSHQVTQMGQEVILRCVPISNHLYFYWYRQILGQKVEFLVSFYNNEISEKSEIFDDQFSVERPDGSNFTLKIRSTKLEDSAMYFCASSAGIRSYEQYFGPGTRLTVT.

This clone was picked up one time. The chain recombines TRBV6-1 with TRBJ1-1, with 11 bases that match TRBD1. This CDR3 has 16 amino acids. J was trimmed by 6 bases and V by 3 bases; bases with no gene match: 9. The germline V gene encodes CDR1 MNHNS and CDR2 SASEGT. The CDR3 is CASSETDRGRLAEAFF. The CDR3 DNA reads TGTGCCAGCAGTGAGACGGACAGGGGGCGCTTGGCTGAAGCTTTCTTT.

The rearrangement uses TRBV5-4 and TRBJ1-1; D gene uncertain. CDR1 is SGHNT, CDR2 YYREEE, per germline (reference sequence). V gave up 2 bases and J gave up 4 bases, with 12 bases separating them. This CDR3 is built from 14 residues. CDR3: CASSFTRGVTEAFF. Written as DNA, the CDR3 is TGTGCCAGCAGCTTCACTCGCGGGGTCACTGAAGCTTTCTTT.

J is TRBJ2-1 and V is TRBV4-2; no definite D call. The V gene's germline CDR1 is LGHNA and CDR2 YNFKEQ. The CDR3 covers 12 residues. V was cut by 6 bases and J by 8 bases, with 11 bases left in between. The CDR3, as DNA: TGTGCCAGCAGGGAAGACTCCCATGAGCAGTTCTTC. Protein: CASREDSHEQFF.

The chain has TRBV9 and TRBJ2-3; TRBD1 agrees at 8 bases. V was pared by 2 bases and J by 0 bases, with 11 bases of the junction left unmatched. CDR3 size: 18 residues. The germline V gene has CDR1 SGDLS and CDR2 YYNGEE. The CDR3 DNA sequence: TGTGCCAGCAGCGTCTTACCAGGGGGCGGATCGAGCACAGATACGCAGTATTTT. This gives the protein CASSVLPGGGSSTDTQYF.

This clone occurred once. The chain uses TRBV3-1 (or the pseudogene TRBV3-2) and TRBJ1-5; TRBD1 agrees at 7 bases. Germline CDR1 is LGHDT and CDR2 is YNNKEL (reference sequence). V shed 1 base and J 4 bases; nucleotides not matched to a gene: 4. The CDR3 totals 15 residues. The CDR3: CASSQGQGVNQPQHF. The CDR3 DNA reads TGTGCCAGCAGCCAAGGACAGGGTGTGAATCAGCCCCAGCATTTT.

This rearrangement joins TRBV14 to TRBJ1-1; tentatively, D is TRBD1 (5 bases). The CDR3 is 17 amino acids. V lost 4 bases to trimming and J lost 0 bases, with 18 bases between them. CDR1 is SGHDN, CDR2 FVKESK, per germline. Here the CDR3 DNA reads TGTGCCAGCAGCCGGGGACTCGCGTCGGACCTGAACACTGAAGCTTTCTTT. Residues: CASSRGLASDLNTEAFF.